This T cell receptor (beta chain) was identified in a study of T cell repertoires in cytomegalovirus infection. Study overall: Based on public TCR beta signatures, there were indications of CMV infection and of a matching HLA type. Study results and caveats: Predominance within the ex vivo response was attributable to HLA-C-restricted CMV-specific TCR beta clonotypes. Public TCR beta family frequency separated CMV-and-HLA carriers, including in an independent cohort.

MiXCR, run by TCRdb on the reads, gives a single entry per CDR3 protein. This sample has hundreds of thousands of distinct CDR3 sequences, with 22% found just once. This clonotype was detected a few times. What it binds is unknown. The CDR3 extends over 13 amino acids. The germline gives CDR1 MNHNS, CDR2 SASEGT. The V gene lost 6 bases and the J gene lost 10 bases, with 18 bases spanning the gap. The sequence came from a human donor in good health (CMV status not recorded). Some clones in this sample may be carry-over from other donors' samples. The sample was CD8+ T cells from PBMCs. The chain links TRBV6-1 to TRBJ1-2; possibly TRBD1 for D (5 bases). The DNA of the CDR3 is TGTGCCAGCAGGGGACCGACGCCAAGGACCTACACCTTC. Translated, it gives CASRGPTPRTYTF.